Below, 9 T cell receptor beta chains from the same sample are listed, as sequenced in a study of cytomegalovirus exposure and HLA in healthy donors (dated by TCRdb to about 2017). The protocol used for the library was the immunoSEQ multiplex PCR assay. For the multiplex PCR, a mixture combining 60 forward primers for TCR Vbeta segments and 13 reverse primers for TCR Jbeta segments was used. This immuneACCESS table, as held by TCRdb, lists in-frame sequences with V and J called but not all clones. Of the missing ones, under half trace to an unresolved V gene in checked studies; the others have no known cause. For this sample the table gives roughly 120,000 clones, of which 15% were detected only once. The ten largest make up roughly 2% of the sample. The sample was PBMCs. The receptors were gathered from a woman aged 18-29 years in good health and CMV-seronegative.

This clone has a handful of counts. V gene TRBV2 combines with J gene TRBJ2-7; maybe TRBD1 (5 bases). The CDR3 loop spans 12 amino acids. Germline loops: CDR1 SNHLY, CDR2 FYNNEI. The V gene lost 6 bases and the J gene lost 9 bases, with 15 bases spanning the gap. CDR3 coding DNA: TGTGCCAGCAGCCCACAGGAATCAGGGCAGTACTTC. Its translation is CASSPQESGQYF.

This clone has just a few counts. V usage is TRBV6-1 and J usage is TRBJ1-1; 7 bases agree with TRBD1. V gave up 3 bases and J gave up 5 bases; unmatched junction bases: 6. This CDR3 contains 14 residues. Per germline, CDR1 MNHNS and CDR2 SASEGT. DNA for the CDR3: TGTGCCAGCAGTGACCGACAGGGAATGACTGAAGCTTTCTTT. Residues: CASSDRQGMTEAFF.

This clone was observed a few times. The chain couples TRBV15 to TRBJ2-7, with TRBD1 matching 10 bases. This CDR3 region has 18 residues. The trim removed 0 bases at V and 5 bases at J, leaving 13 bases unmatched. Germline V gives CDR1 LNHNV, CDR2 YYDKDF (reference sequence). CDR3 DNA: TGTGCCACCAGCAGAGATTGGGCTAAAGGGACAGGGGCCGACGAGCAGTACTTC. Translated, it gives CATSRDWAKGTGADEQYF.

The J gene is TRBJ2-3, the V gene TRBV9; 7 bases are a match to TRBD2. Looked up from germline, CDR1 is SGDLS and CDR2 is YYNGEE. V was clipped by 0 bases and J by 5 bases; unmatched bases: 3. This CDR3 has 14 amino acids. CDR3 in amino acids: CASSVEGEGDTQYF. In DNA, the CDR3 is TGTGCCAGCAGCGTAGAAGGGGAGGGAGATACGCAGTATTTT.

This clone was counted between two and nine times. The V gene is TRBV30, the J gene TRBJ1-2; D gene unclear. CDR3 size: 15 residues. Trimming cost V 0 bases and J 4 bases, with 15 bases left between them. CDR1 is GTSNPN, CDR2 SVGIG, per germline (reference sequence). The CDR3 nucleotides are TGTGCCTGGAGTGTAGCCGCAGTGACACGCTATGGCTACACCTTC. Protein: CAWSVAAVTRYGYTF.

This clone turned up a few times. The chain combines TRBV2 with TRBJ2-1; D is unclear. V lost 3 bases and J lost 5, with 5 bases in between. The CDR3 consists of 12 residues. CDR1 and CDR2 (germline): SNHLY, FYNNEI. The CDR3 sequence is CASSDVDNEQFF. CDR3 DNA: TGTGCCAGCAGTGATGTAGACAATGAGCAGTTCTTC. The complete variable domain, with remaining parts taken from reference TRBV2 and TRBJ2-1, reads EPEVTQTPSHQVTQMGQEVILRCVPISNHLYFYWYRQILGQKVEFLVSFYNNEISEKSEIFDDQFSVERPDGSNFTLKIRSTKLEDSAMYFCASSDVDNEQFFGPGTRLTVL.

The chain carries TRBV7-2 and TRBJ2-3, with 9 bases aligning to TRBD2. Germline V CDR1 and CDR2: SGHTA, FQGNSA. After removal of 6 bases from V and 2 bases from J, the junction contained 3 bases not matched to a gene. The CDR3 has 14 amino acids. CDR3 loop: CASRRGGPTDTQYF. Here the CDR3 DNA reads TGTGCCAGCAGGCGGGGGGGACCCACAGATACGCAGTATTTT.

The chain links TRBV6-7 to TRBJ1-1; D gene uncertain. TRBV6-7 is classed as an ORF, of uncertain function. The CDR3 extends over 11 amino acids. V was pared by 2 bases and J by 11 bases, with 9 bases between. The CDR3 nucleotides read TGTGCCAGCAGTTACATCAGGATCGCTTTCTTT. It encodes CASSYIRIAFF.

This clone was seen a handful of times. The V and J genes are TRBV7-2 and TRBJ2-3; 10 positions match TRBD2. There are 16 residues in the CDR3. Germline V lookup: CDR1 SGHTA, CDR2 FQGNSA. V shed 5 bases and J 4 bases; nucleotides not matched to a gene: 9. CDR3 sequence: CASSPRKRGGPDTQYF. As DNA, the CDR3 is TGTGCCAGCAGCCCCCGAAAGCGGGGGGGCCCAGATACGCAGTATTTT.